The clone carrying this T cell receptor beta chain was recorded a few times. Its target is unknown. Treatment given: approximately nine-day PBMC culture with coronavirus spike peptide pools or control peptides (ViraFEST assay). ViraFEST used peptide pools to expand antigen-specific T cells, then sequenced TCRs. V was trimmed by 5 bases and J by 6 bases, leaving 14 bases between them. The CDR3 sequence is 13 residues long. Germline assignment: CDR1 KGHSH and CDR2 LQKENI. The assay that was used to sequence DNA from cultured CD4+ T cells was the Oncomine TCR Beta short-read assay. TCRdb itself ran the PCR reads through MiXCR, one entry per CDR3 protein. This sample has over 11,000 distinct CDR3 sequences, with around 21% found just once. This entry belongs to a study of vaccination and CD4 T cells after COVID-19. Study-wide context: Nine convalescent cases were mild and one was severe, and all had been SARS-CoV-2 positive by nasal swab PCR. General study findings and limits: For convalescent patients, 304 of the 307 vaccine-specific clones analyzed were classified as spike mono-reactive.

The chain carries TRBV18 and TRBJ2-7, with D possibly matching TRBD1 (7 bases). This TCR was recovered from a human donor with COVID-19. The sequenced material came from cultured CD4+ T cells from blood. DNA for the CDR3: TGTGCCAGCTCATCAGGGGGGCAAGTCGAGCAGTACTTC. Translating gives CASSSGGQVEQYF.